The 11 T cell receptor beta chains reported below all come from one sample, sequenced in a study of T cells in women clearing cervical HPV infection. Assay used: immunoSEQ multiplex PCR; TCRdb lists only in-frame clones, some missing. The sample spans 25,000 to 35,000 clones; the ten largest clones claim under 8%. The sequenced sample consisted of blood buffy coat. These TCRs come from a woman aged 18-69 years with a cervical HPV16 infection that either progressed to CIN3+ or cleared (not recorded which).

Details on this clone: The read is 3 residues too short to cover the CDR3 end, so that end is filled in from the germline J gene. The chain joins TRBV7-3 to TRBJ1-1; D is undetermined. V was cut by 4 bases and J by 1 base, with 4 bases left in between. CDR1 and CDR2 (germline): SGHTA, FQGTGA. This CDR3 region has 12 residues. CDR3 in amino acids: CASSSKNTEAFF. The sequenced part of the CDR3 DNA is TGTGCCAGCAGCTCTAAGAACACTGAA. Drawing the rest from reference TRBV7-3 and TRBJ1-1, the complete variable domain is GAGVSQTPSNKVTEKGKYVELRCDPISGHTALYWYRQSLGQGPEFLIYFQGTGAADDSGLPNDRFFAVRPEGSVSTLKIQRTERGDSAVYLCASSSKNTEAFFGQGTRLTVV.

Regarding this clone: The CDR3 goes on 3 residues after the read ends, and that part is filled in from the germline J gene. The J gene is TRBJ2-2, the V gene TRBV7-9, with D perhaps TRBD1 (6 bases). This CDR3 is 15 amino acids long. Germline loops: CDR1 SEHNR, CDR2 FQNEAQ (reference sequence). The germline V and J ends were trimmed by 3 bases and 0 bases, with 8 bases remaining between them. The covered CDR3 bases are TGTGCCAGCAGCTTCGGGACACCGAACACCGGGGAG. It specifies CASSFGTPNTGE. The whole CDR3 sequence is CASSFGTPNTGELFF.

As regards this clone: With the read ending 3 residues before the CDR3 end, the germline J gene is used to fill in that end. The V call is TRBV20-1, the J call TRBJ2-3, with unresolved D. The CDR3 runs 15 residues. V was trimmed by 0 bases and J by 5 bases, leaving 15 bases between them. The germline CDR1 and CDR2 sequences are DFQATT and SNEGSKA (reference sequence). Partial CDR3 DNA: TGCAGTGCTAGAGATCTCCCCCCCTCAGGAGATACG. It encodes CSARDLPPSGDT. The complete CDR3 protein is CSARDLPPSGDTQYF.

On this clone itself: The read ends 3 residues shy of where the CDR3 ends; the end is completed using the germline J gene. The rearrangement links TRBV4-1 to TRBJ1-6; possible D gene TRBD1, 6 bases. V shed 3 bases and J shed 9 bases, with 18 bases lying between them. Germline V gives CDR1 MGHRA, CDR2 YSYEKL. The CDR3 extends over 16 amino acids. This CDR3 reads CASSQRRDIVFSPLHF. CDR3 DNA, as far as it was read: TGCGCCAGCAGCCAGCGCCGGGACATCGTTTTTTCACCC.

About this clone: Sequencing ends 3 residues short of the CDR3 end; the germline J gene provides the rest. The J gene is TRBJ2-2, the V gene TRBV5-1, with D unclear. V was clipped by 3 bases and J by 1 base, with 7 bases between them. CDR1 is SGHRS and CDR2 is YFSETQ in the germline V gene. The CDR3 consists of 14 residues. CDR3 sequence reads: CASSSFLNTGELFF. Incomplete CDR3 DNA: TGCGCCAGCAGCTCTTTCCTGAACACCGGGGAG.

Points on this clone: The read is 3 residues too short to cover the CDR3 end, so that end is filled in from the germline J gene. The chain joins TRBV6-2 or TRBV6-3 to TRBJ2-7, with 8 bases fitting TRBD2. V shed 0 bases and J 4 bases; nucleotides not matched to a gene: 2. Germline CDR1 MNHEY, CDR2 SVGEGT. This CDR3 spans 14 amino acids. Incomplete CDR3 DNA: TGTGCCAGCAGTTACTCACTAGCGGAATACGAG. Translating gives CASSYSLAEYE. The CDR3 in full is CASSYSLAEYEQYF.

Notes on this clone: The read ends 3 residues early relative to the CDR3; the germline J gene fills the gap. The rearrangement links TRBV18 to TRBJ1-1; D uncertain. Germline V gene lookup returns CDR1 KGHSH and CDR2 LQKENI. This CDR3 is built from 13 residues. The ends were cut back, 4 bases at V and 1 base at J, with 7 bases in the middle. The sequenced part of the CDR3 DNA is TGTGCCAGCTCACTATGGCCGAACACTGAA. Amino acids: CASSLWPNTE. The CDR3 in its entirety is CASSLWPNTEAFF.

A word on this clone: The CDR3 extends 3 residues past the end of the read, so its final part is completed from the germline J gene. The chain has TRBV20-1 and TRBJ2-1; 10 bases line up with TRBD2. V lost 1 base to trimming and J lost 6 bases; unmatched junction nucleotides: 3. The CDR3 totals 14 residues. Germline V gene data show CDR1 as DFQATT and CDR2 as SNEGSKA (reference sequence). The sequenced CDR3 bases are TGCAGTGCTAGAGCCGGGACTAGCGCCAATGAG. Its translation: CSARAGTSANE. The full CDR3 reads CSARAGTSANEQFF.

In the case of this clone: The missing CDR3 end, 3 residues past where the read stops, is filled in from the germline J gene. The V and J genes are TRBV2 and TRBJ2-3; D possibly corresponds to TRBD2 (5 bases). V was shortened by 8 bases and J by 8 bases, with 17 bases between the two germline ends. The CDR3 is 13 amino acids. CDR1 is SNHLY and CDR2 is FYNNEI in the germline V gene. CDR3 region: CASEAGPSGTQYF. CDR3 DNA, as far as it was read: TGTGCCAGCGAGGCGGGCCCCTCAGGTACG.

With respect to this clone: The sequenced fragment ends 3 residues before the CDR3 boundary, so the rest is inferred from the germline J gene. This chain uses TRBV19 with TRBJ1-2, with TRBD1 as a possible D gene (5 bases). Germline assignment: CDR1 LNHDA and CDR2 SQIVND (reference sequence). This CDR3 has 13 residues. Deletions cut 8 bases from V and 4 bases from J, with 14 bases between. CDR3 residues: CASGSTAIYGYTF. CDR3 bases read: TGTGCCAGTGGCTCGACAGCGATCTATGGC.

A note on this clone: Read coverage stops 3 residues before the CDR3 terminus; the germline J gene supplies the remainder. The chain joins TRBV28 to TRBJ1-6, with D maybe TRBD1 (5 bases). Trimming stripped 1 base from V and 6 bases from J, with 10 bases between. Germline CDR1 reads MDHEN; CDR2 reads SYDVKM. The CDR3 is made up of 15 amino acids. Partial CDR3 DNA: TGTGCCAGCAGTTTATATCAGGGTGGTAATTCACCC. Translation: CASSLYQGGNSP. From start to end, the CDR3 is CASSLYQGGNSPLHF.